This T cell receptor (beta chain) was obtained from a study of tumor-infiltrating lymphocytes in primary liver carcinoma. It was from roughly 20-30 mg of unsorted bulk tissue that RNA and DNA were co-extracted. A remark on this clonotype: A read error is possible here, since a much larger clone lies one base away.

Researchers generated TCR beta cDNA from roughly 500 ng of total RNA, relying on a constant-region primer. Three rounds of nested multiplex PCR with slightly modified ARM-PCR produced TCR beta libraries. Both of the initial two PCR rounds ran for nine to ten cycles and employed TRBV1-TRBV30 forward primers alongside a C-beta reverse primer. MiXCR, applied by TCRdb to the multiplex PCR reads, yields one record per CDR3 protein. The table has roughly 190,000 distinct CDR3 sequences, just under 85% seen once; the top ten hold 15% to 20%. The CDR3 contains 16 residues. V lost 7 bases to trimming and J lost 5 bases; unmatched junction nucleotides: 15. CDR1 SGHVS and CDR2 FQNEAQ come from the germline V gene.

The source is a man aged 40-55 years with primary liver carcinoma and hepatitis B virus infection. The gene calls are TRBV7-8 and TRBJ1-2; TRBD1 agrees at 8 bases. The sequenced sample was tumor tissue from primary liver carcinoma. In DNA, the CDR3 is TGTGCCAGCATTACCCGGCCAGGACAGGGAGATTATGGCTACACCTTC. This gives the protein CASITRPGQGDYGYTF.